This T cell receptor (delta chain) appears in the sequencing data of a study of Vδ1+ human thymocytes. Notes on the study in general: Highly polyclonal TRG and TRD repertoires with Gaussian CDR3 length distributions appeared in thymus. Around 18% of thymic delta-chain sequences were Vdelta2, with few Vdelta3, unlike blood Vdelta1+ controls.

After alphabeta T cell depletion, CD3+ Vdelta1+ Vdelta2- thymocytes were sorted. CDR3 length: 20 amino acids. V shed 2 bases and J 1 base; nucleotides not matched to a gene: 18. From germline, CDR1 is TSWWSYY and CDR2 QGS. The template was reverse-transcribed extracted RNA. Pooled V-gene forward primers with one constant-region reverse primer generated the CDR3 amplicons by multiplex PCR. TCRdb repeated clone calling on the multiplex PCR reads with CATT. The sample consists of around 56,000 delta-chain clones, about 14% of them appearing once. Of note for this clone: Its antigen is not known.

The sequence was obtained from a girl under three years old who had congenital heart surgery. The material sequenced was Vdelta1+ gamma-delta thymocytes from the thymus. Regarding subset: FACS-sorted CD3+ TCRalphabeta- TCRVdelta1+ TCRVdelta2- thymocytes. This chain uses TRDV1 with TRDJ1, with 8 nucleotides matching TRDD3. The CDR3 DNA follows: TGTGCTCTTGGGGAAGACTACTACATCGGGGATACCAGTCTCACCGATAAACTCATCTTT. Protein: CALGEDYYIGDTSLTDKLIF.